This TCR beta chain is drawn from a study of cytomegalovirus exposure and HLA in healthy donors. The study, taken as a whole, reports: In vitro testing confirmed three CMV-associated chains as specific for CMV antigens. Associated with cytomegalovirus, according to the listing, were some 150 TCR beta chains.

The PCR used 60 Vbeta and 13 Jbeta primers. Repertoires were generated with immunoSEQ multiplex PCR, while TCRdb's copy carries only in-frame clones and drops some. The sample lists roughly 66,000 clones; around 77% were seen once. V was shortened by 3 bases and J by 5 bases, with 13 bases between the two germline ends. CDR3 length equals 15 residues. From germline, CDR1 is MNHEY and CDR2 SMNVEV (reference sequence). Of note for this clone: Antigen specificity is unknown.

This sequence originates from a middle-aged man in good health and CMV-seronegative. The sequenced sample consisted of PBMCs. This chain joins TRBV27 and TRBJ1-4, with D possibly being TRBD1 (5 bases). The CDR3 nucleotides read TGTGCCAGCAGTTTCTTAGGGAGGGACAATGAAAAACTGTTTTTT. Its protein product is CASSFLGRDNEKLFF. Variable domain in full (rest from reference TRBV27 and TRBJ1-4): EAQVTQNPRYLITVTGKKLTVTCSQNMNHEYMSWYRQDPGLGLRQIYYSMNVEVTDKGDVPEGYKVSRKEKRNFPLILESPSPNQTSLYFCASSFLGRDNEKLFFGSGTQLSVL.